This TCR beta chain was retrieved from a study of blood T cell repertoires in COVID-19. Study context: Collection of acute and convalescent COVID-19 samples took place in the United States, Italy and Spain. From T cells, B-cell-depleted T cells, or PBMCs came the material, which was cDNA or gDNA.

CDR3 length: 13 amino acids. Germline V gene sequence: CDR1 SGHTA, CDR2 FQGNSA. V was pared by 6 bases and J by 6 bases, with 12 bases between. Methods used by the authors: The authors estimated nucleated cell counts from reference gene primer amplification. This table comes from immunoSEQ multiplex PCR, and its TCRdb copy is limited to in-frame clones, with some not included. V, J and clone size reflect that table, while D and trimming were determined from the DNA. The sample has around 620,000 clones, around 89% seen once; the top ten hold roughly 0.25%. The sequenced sample was peripheral blood. The clonotype was recovered from a woman younger than 30 with acute or convalescent COVID-19. This sequence joins TRBV7-2 and TRBJ1-5, with a weak D call TRBD1 (6 bases). The CDR3 DNA reads as TGTGCCAGCAGTCCCCACAGGGTTCAGCCCCAGCATTTT. It codes for CASSPHRVQPQHF.